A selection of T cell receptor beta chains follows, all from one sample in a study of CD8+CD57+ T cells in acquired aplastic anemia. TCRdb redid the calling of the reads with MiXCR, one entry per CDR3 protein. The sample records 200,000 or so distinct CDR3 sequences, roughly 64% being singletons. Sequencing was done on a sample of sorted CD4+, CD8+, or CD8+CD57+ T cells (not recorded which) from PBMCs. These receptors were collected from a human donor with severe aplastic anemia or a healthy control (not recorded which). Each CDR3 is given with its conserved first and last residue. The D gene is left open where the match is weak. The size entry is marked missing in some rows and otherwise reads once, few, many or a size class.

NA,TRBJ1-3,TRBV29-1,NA,CSVVLLAGNTIYF,TGCAGCGTTGTGTTACTGGCCGGAAACACCATATATTTT
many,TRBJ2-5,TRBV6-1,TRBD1,CASSTGGARETQYF,TGTGCCAGTAGTACAGGGGGTGCCCGGGAGACCCAGTACTTC
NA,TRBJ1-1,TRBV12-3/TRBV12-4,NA,CASSLSDMNTEAFF,TGTGCCAGCAGTTTATCAGATATGAACACTGAAGCTTTCTTT
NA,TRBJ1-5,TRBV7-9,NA,CASSLVGYGHGQPQHF,TGTGCCAGCAGCTTAGTGGGATATGGGCACGGTCAGCCCCAGCATTTT
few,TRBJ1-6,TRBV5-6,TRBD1,CASSVVGQGARSPLHF,TGTGCCAGCAGCGTGGTTGGACAGGGGGCACGTTCACCCCTCCACTTT
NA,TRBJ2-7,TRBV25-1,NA,CASGLRTSQEQYF,TGTGCCAGCGGTTTGAGAACCTCTCAAGAGCAGTACTTC
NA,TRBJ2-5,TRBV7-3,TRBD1,CASSLGTGGLETQYF,TGTGCCAGCAGTCTCGGGACAGGGGGATTGGAGACCCAGTACTTC
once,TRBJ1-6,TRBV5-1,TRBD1,CASSLTGQGRSPLHF,TGCGCCAGCAGCTTGACAGGACAGGGTAGATCACCCCTCCACTTT
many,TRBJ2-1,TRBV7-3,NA,CASSSTGGSSYNEQFF,TGTGCCAGCAGCTCGACGGGGGGCAGCTCCTACAATGAGCAGTTCTTC
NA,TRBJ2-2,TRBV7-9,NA,CASSLGTPNTGELFF,TGTGCCAGCAGTTTAGGGACACCGAACACCGGGGAGCTGTTTTTT
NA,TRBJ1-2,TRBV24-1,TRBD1,CATSSGTGGYGYTF,TGTGCCACCAGCTCCGGGACAGGGGGCTATGGCTACACCTTC
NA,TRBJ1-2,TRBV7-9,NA,CASTLGINYGYTF,TGTGCCAGCACCTTAGGTATTAACTATGGCTACACCTTC
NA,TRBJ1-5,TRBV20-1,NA,CSARGRLWAHRNQPQHF,TGCAGTGCTAGAGGGCGATTGTGGGCCCATCGCAATCAGCCCCAGCATTTT
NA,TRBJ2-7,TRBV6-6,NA,CASSYPLAYEQYF,TGTGCCAGCAGTTACCCGCTGGCCTACGAGCAGTACTTC
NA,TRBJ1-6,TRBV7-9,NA,CASSRERTSHNSPLHF,TGTGCCAGCAGCCGAGAAAGGACCTCACACAATTCACCCCTCCACTTT
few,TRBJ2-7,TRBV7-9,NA,CASSFVPGPHEQYF,TGTGCCAGCAGCTTCGTTCCAGGCCCCCACGAGCAGTACTTC
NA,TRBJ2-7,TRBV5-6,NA,CASSFNTYEQYF,TGTGCCAGCAGCTTTAACACCTACGAGCAGTACTTC
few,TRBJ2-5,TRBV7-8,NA,CASSLGFGQRVETQYF,TGTGCCAGCAGCTTAGGGTTCGGTCAGCGTGTGGAGACCCAGTACTTC
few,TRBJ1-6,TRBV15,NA,CATSRESSYNSPLHF,TGTGCCACCAGCAGAGAATCCTCCTATAATTCACCCCTCCACTTT
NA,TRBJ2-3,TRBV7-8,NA,CASSRAGGDTQYF,TGTGCCAGCAGCCGTGCCGGTGGGGATACGCAGTATTTT
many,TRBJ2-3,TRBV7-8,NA,CASSLPTSRSTDTQYF,TGTGCCAGCAGCTTACCGACTAGTCGGTCCACAGATACGCAGTATTTT
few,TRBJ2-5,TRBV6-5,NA,CASSDPGTETQYF,TGTGCCAGCAGTGACCCCGGAACGGAGACCCAGTACTTC
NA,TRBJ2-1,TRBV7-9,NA,CASSLELPALFF,TGTGCCAGCAGCTTAGAGCTCCCCGCGCTGTTCTTC
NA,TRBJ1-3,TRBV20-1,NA,CSARGRDLSGNTIYF,TGCAGTGCTAGAGGGAGGGACCTCTCTGGAAACACCATATATTTT
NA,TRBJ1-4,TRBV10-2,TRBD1,CASSDLRDRGVTNEKLFF,TGCGCCAGCAGCGACCTCCGGGACAGGGGGGTAACTAATGAAAAACTGTTTTTT
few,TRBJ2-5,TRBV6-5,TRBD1,CASNSRTGVSQETQYF,TGTGCCAGCAATTCGCGGACAGGGGTTTCCCAAGAGACCCAGTACTTC
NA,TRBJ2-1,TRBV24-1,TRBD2,CATSENGRAVNEQFF,TGTGCCACCAGTGAAAATGGGAGGGCCGTCAATGAGCAGTTCTTC
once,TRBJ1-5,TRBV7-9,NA,CASSLGSGEQPQHF,TGTGCCAGCAGCTTAGGGTCAGGGGAGCAGCCCCAGCATTTT
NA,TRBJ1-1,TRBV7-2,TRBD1,CASSLRTGGMNTEAFF,TGTGCCAGCAGCCTAAGGACAGGGGGAATGAACACTGAAGCTTTCTTT
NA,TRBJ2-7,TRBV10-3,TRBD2,CAISPGLAFHEQYF,TGTGCCATCAGTCCGGGACTAGCGTTTCACGAGCAGTACTTC
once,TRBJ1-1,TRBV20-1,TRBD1,CSALRGTGLSPEALF,TGCAGTGCCCTAAGAGGGACAGGGTTGTCCCCTGAAGCTCTCTTT
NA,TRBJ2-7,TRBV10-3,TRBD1,CASSAGTGPTYEQYF,TGTGCCAGCAGTGCTGGGACAGGCCCTACCTACGAGCAGTACTTC
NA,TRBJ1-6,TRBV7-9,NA,CASSSDRLSSYNSPLHF,TGTGCCAGCAGCTCAGACCGCCTCAGCTCCTATAATTCACCCCTCCACTTT
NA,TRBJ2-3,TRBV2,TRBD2,CASSFSGGVDGDTQYF,TGTGCCAGCAGTTTTAGCGGGGGGGTCGATGGCGATACGCAGTATTTT
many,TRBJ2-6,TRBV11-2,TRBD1,CASRGESGTGARGANVLTF,TGTGCCAGCCGCGGGGAATCCGGGACAGGGGCCAGAGGGGCCAACGTCCTGACTTTC
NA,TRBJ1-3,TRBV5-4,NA,CASSVSGGALGNTIYF,TGTGCCAGCAGCGTTAGCGGGGGGGCGCTCGGAAACACCATATATTTT
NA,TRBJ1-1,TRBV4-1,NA,CASNVGAAMNTEAFF,TGCGCCAGCAACGTCGGGGCGGCTATGAACACTGAAGCTTTCTTT
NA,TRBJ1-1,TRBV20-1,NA,CSARGASGPVAFF,TGCAGTGCTAGAGGGGCGTCCGGGCCGGTGGCTTTCTTT